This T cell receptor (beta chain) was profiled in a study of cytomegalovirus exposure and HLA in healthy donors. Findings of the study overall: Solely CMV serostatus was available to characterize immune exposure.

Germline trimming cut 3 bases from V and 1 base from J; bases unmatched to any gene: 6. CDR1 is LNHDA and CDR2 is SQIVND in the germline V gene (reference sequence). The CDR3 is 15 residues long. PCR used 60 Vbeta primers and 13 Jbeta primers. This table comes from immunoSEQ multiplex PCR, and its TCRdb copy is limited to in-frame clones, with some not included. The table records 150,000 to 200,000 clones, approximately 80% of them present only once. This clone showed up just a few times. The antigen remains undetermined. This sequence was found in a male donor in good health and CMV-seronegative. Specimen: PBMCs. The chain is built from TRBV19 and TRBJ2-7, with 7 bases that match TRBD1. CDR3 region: CASSIETGFSYEQYF. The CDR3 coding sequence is TGTGCCAGTAGTATCGAGACAGGGTTTTCCTACGAGCAGTACTTC.